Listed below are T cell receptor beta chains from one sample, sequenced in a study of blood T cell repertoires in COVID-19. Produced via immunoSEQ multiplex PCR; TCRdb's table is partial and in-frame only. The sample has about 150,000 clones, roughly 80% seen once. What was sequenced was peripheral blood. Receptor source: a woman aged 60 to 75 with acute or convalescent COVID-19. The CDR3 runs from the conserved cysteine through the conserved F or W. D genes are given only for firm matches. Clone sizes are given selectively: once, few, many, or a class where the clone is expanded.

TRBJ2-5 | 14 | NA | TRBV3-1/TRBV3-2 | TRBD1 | CASSGQGVRETQYF | TGTGCCAGCAGCGGACAGGGGGTGAGGGAGACCCAGTACTTC
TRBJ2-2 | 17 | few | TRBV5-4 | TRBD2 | CASSATSAGGHTGELFF | TGTGCCAGCAGCGCTACTAGTGCGGGGGGGCACACCGGGGAGCTGTTTTTT
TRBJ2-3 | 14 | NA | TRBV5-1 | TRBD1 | CASRGQTSTDTQYF | TGCGCCAGCAGGGGACAGACCAGCACAGATACGCAGTATTTT
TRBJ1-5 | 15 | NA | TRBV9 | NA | CASSSEGQWNQPQHF | TGTGCCAGCAGCTCCGAGGGACAATGGAATCAGCCCCAGCATTTT
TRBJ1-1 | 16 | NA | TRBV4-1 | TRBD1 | CASSQRPDRENTEAFF | TGCGCCAGCAGCCAACGTCCGGACAGGGAGAACACTGAAGCTTTCTTT
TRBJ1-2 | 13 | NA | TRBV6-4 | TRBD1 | CASSRQGNYGYTF | TGTGCCAGCAGTCGACAGGGGAACTATGGCTACACCTTC
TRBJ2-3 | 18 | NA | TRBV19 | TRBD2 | CASARWASGGASTDTQYF | TGTGCCAGCGCCCGTTGGGCTAGCGGGGGGGCAAGCACAGATACGCAGTATTTT
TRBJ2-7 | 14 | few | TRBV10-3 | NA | CAMGSAPAFDEQYF | TGTGCCATGGGCAGTGCACCGGCGTTCGACGAGCAGTACTTC
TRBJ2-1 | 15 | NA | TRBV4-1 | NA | CASSPRLDRRNEQFF | TGCGCCAGCAGCCCCCGACTAGATCGACGCAATGAGCAGTTCTTC
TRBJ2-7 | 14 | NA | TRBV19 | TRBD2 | CASSYGLADYEQYF | TGTGCCAGTAGTTACGGGCTAGCGGACTACGAGCAGTACTTC
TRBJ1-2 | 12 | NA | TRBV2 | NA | CAAFPRGYGYTF | TGTGCCGCGTTTCCCCGGGGCTATGGCTACACCTTC
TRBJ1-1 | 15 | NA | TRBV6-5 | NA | CASSYSSTGTAEAFF | TGTGCCAGCAGTTACTCTTCTACAGGGACGGCTGAAGCTTTCTTT
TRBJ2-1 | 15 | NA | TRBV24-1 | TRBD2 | CATSERGTSADEQFF | TGTGCCACCAGTGAACGCGGGACTAGCGCCGATGAGCAGTTCTTC
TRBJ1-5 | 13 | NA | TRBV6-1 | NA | CASSDRSNQPQHF | TGTGCCAGCAGTGACAGAAGCAATCAGCCCCAGCATTTT
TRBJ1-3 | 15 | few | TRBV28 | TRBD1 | CASSSPGQGGNTIYF | TGTGCCAGCAGTTCACCGGGACAGGGAGGAAACACCATATATTTT
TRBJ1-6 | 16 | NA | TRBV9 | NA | CASSGGEGGWNSPLHF | TGTGCCAGCAGCGGAGGAGAGGGGGGGTGGAATTCACCCCTCCACTTT
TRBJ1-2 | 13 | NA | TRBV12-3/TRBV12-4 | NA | CASSLSHTNGYTF | TGTGCCAGCAGTTTATCCCACACGAATGGCTACACCTTC
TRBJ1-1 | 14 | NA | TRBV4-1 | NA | CASSQAGQHTEAFF | TGCGCCAGCAGCCAAGCCGGACAGCACACTGAAGCTTTCTTT
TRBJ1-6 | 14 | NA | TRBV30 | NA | CAWGASSYNSPLHF | TGTGCCTGGGGCGCGAGCTCCTATAATTCACCCCTCCACTTT
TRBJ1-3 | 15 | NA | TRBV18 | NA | CASSPDRSSGNTIYF | TGTGCCAGCTCGCCCGACAGAAGCTCTGGAAACACCATATATTTT
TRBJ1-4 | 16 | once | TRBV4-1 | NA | CASSQDHMGLKEKLFF | TGCGCCAGCAGCCAAGATCATATGGGGCTAAAAGAAAAACTGTTTTTT
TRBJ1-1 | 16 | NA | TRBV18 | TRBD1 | CASSPGTGQFYTEAFF | TGTGCCAGCTCACCAGGGACAGGCCAGTTTTACACTGAAGCTTTCTTT
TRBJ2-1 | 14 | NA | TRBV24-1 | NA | CATSGAGSYNEQFF | TGTGCCACCAGTGGGGCGGGCTCCTACAATGAGCAGTTCTTC
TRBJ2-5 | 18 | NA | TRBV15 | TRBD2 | CATSGPGTSGGRWETQYF | TGTGCCACCAGCGGGCCCGGGACTAGCGGGGGACGGTGGGAGACCCAGTACTTC
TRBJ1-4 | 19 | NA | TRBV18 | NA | CASSPEQQGRTLQNEKLFF | TGTGCCAGCTCACCCGAACAGCAGGGGCGCACCTTACAGAATGAAAAACTGTTTTTT
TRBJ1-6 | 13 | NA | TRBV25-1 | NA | CASRGGGRSPLHF | TGTGCCAGCAGGGGGGGAGGTCGGTCACCCCTCCACTTT
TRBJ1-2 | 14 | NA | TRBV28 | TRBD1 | CASSTGALSYGYTF | TGTGCCAGCAGTACAGGGGCCCTATCCTATGGCTACACCTTC
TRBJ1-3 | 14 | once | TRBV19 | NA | CASTKGQQGNTIYF | TGTGCCAGTACCAAAGGACAGCAAGGAAACACCATATATTTT
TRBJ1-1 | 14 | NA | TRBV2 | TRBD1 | CASRPQGAPGEAFF | TGTGCCAGCAGACCACAGGGGGCTCCGGGTGAAGCTTTCTTT
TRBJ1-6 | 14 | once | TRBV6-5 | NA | CASSYSGGSSPLHF | TGTGCCAGCAGTTACTCTGGGGGGAGTTCACCCCTCCACTTT
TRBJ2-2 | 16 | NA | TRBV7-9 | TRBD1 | CASSRSRDRGAGELFF | TGTGCCAGCAGCCGCTCCCGGGACAGGGGAGCCGGGGAGCTGTTTTTT
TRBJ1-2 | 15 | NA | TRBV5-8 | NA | CASSLTSLRDYGYTF | TGTGCCAGCAGCTTGACCTCGTTGCGCGACTATGGCTACACCTTC
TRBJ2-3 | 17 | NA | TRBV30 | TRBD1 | CAWSVLRGQGLLDTQYF | TGTGCCTGGAGTGTACTAAGGGGACAGGGCCTTCTAGATACGCAGTATTTT
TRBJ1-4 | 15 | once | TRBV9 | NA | CASSPQGGGGEKLFF | TGTGCCAGCAGCCCCCAGGGCGGGGGGGGTGAAAAACTGTTTTTT
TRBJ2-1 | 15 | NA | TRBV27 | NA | CASSLDRFSLNEQFF | TGTGCCAGCAGTTTAGATCGGTTCTCTCTCAATGAGCAGTTCTTC
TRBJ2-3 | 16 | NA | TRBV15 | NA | CATSRGGGGSLNTQYF | TGTGCCACCAGCAGAGGAGGCGGGGGCTCCTTAAATACGCAGTATTTT
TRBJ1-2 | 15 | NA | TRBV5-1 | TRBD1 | CASSNGQGVDYGYTF | TGCGCCAGCAGCAACGGACAGGGCGTGGACTATGGCTACACCTTC